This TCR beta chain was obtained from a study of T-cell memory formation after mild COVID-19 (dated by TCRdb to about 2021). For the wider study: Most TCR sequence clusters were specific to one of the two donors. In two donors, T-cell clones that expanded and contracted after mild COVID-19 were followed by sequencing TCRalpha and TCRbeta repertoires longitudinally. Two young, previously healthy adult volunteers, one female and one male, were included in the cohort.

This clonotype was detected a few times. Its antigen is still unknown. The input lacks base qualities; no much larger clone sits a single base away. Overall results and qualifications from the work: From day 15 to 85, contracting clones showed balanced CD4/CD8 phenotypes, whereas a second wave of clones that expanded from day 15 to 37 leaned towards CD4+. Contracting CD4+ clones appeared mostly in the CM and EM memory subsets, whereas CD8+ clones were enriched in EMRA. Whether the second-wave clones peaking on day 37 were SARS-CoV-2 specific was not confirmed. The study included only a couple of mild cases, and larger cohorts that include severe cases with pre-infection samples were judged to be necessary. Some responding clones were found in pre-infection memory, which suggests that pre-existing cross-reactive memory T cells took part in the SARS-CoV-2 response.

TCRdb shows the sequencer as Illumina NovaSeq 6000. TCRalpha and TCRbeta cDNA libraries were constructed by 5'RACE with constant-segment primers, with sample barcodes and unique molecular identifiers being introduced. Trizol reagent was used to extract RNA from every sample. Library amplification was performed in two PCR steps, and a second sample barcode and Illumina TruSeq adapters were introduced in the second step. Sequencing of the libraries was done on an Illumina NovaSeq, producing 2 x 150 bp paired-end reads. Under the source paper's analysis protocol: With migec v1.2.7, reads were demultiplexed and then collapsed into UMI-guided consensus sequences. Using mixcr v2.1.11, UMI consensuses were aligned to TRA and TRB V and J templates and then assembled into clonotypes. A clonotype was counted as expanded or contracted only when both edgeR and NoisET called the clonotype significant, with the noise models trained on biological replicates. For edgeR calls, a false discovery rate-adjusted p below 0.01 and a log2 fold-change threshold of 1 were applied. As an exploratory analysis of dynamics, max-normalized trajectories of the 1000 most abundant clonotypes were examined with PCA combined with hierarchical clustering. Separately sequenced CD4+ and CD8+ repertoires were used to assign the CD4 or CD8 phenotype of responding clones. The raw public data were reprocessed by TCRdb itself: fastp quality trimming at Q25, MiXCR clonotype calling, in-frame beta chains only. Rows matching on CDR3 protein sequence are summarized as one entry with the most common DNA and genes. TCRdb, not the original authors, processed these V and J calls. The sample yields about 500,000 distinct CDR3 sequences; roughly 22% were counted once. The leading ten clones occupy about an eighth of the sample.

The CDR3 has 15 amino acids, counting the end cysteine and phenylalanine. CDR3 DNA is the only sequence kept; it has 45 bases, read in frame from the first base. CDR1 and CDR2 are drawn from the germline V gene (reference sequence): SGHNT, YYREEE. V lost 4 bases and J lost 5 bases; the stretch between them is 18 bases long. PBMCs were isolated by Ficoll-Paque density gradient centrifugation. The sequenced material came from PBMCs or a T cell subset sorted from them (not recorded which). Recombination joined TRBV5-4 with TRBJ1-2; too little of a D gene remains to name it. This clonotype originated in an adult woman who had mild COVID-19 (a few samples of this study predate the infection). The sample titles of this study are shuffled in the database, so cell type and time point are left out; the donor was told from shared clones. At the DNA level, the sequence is TGTGCCAGCAGCACGAACAGCCACCTGGGGTATGGCTACACCTTC. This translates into CASSTNSHLGYGYTF.